This T cell receptor (beta chain) was captured by sequencing in a study of shared T cell receptors in the human thymus. Germline V gene lookup returns CDR1 SQVTM and CDR2 ANQGSEA. V lost 6 bases and J lost 1; bases outside the gene matches: 6. The CDR3 spans 15 residues. Only in-frame clones appear in the TCRdb table, and some are missing; sequencing was by immunoSEQ multiplex PCR. The table records hundreds of thousands of clones, approximately 80% of them present only once. This clone was seen only a few times. This same sample was also part of a study on human thymus T cells. From that second work: Each of the donors was a healthy Finnish infant who was undergoing open corrective cardiac surgery for congenital heart defects. Obtained as resections during corrective heart surgery, the thymus tissue was then studied. Related work found strong thymic repertoire overlap between unrelated individuals.

The V call is TRBV29-1, the J call TRBJ2-1; 10 positions agree with TRBD2. Sample: thymocytes. The origin of this receptor is a boy under two years old with a congenital heart defect. The CDR3 spells CSVIPSGRSYNEQFF. As DNA, the CDR3 is TGCAGCGTGATCCCTAGCGGGAGATCCTACAATGAGCAGTTCTTC.